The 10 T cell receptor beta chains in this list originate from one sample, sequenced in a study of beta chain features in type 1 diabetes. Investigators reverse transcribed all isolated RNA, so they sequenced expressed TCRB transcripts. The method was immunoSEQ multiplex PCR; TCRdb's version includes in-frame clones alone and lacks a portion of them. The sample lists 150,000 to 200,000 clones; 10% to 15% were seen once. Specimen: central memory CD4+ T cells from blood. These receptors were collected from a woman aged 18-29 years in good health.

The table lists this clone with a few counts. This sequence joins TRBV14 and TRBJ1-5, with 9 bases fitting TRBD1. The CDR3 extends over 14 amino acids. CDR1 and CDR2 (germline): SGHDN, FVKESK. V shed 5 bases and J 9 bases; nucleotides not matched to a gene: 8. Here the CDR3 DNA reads TGTGCCAGCAGCGAGGGACAGGGCGAATGGCCCCAGCATTTT. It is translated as CASSEGQGEWPQHF.

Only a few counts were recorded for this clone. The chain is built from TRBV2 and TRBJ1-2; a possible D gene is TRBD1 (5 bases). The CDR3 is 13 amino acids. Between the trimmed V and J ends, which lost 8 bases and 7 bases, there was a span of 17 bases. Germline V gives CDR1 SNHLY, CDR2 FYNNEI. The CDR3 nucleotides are TGTGCCAGCTCGCGGGGGAAATTCTCTGGCTACACCTTC. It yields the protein CASSRGKFSGYTF.

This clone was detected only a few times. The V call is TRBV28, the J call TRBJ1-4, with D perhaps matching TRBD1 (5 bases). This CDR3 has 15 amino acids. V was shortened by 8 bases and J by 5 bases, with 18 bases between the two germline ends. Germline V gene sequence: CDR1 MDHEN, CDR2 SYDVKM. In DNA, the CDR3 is TGTGCCAGCTCCGAGGCCGGGGGGTCGAATGAAAAACTGTTTTTT. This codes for CASSEAGGSNEKLFF.

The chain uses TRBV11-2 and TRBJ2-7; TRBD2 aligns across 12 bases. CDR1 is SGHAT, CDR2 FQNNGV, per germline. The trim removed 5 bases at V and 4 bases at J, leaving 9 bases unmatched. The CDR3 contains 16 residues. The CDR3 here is CASSGTTSGSGYEQYF. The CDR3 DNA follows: TGTGCCAGCAGCGGCACGACTAGCGGGAGCGGGTACGAGCAGTACTTC.

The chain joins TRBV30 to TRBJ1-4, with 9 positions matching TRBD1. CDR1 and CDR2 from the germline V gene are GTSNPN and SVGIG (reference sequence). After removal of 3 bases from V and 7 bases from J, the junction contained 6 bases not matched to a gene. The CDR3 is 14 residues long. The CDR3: CAWSSGTGLEKLFF. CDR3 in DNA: TGTGCCTGGAGCTCCGGGACAGGGCTTGAAAAACTGTTTTTT.

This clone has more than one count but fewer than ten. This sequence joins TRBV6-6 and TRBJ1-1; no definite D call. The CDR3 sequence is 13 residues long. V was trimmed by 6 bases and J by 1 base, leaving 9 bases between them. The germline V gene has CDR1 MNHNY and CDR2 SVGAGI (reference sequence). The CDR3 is CASRRGQNTEAFF. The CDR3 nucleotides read TGTGCCAGCAGGCGCGGCCAGAACACTGAAGCTTTCTTT.

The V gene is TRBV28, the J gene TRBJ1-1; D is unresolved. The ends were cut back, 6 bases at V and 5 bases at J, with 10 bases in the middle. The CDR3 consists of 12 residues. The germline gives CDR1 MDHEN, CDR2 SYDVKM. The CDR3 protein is CASRRPRTEAFF. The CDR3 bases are TGTGCCAGCAGGCGTCCCCGGACTGAAGCTTTCTTT.

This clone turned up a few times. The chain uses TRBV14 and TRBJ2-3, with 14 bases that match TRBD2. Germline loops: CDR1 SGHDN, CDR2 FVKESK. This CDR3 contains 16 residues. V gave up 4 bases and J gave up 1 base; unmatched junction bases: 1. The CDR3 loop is CASSRGLAGGTDTQYF. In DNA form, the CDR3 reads TGTGCCAGCAGCCGGGGACTAGCGGGAGGCACAGATACGCAGTATTTT.

The CDR3 coding sequence is TGTGCCAGCAGCTCCGGACTAGCGGGAGAAGTCGCGTATTTT. Translating it yields CASSSGLAGEVAYF. The chain uses TRBV11-2 and TRBJ2-3, with 13 bases that match TRBD2. The junction had 9 bases not matched to a gene; V was cut back by 4 bases and J by 14 bases. CDR3 length: 14 residues. Per germline, CDR1 SGHAT and CDR2 FQNNGV.

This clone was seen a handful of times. CDR3 residues: CASSPQHNDGYTF. CDR3 nucleotide sequence: TGTGCCAGCTCACCACAACACAATGATGGCTACACCTTC. The chain is built from TRBV18 and TRBJ1-2; D call uncertain. Germline CDR1 and CDR2: KGHSH and LQKENI. Trimming pared 1 base from V and 6 bases from J, leaving 9 bases between. The length of the CDR3 is 13 residues.